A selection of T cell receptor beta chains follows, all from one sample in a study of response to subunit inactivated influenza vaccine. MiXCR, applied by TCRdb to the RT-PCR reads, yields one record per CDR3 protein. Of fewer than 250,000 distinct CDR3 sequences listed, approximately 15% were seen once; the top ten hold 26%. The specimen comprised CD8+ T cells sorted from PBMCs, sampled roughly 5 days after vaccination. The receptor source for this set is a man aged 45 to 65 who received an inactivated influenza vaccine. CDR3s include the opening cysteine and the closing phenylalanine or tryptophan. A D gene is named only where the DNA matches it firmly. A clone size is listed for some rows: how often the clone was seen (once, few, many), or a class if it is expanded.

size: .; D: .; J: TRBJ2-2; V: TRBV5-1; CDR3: CASGAGTGELFF; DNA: TGCGCCAGTGGCGCTGGCACCGGGGAGCTGTTTTTT
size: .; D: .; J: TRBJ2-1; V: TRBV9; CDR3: CASSASGVSYNEQFF; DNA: TGTGCCAGCAGCGCCTCTGGAGTATCCTACAATGAGCAGTTCTTC
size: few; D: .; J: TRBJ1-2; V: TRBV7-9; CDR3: CASIDPGEGFGYTF; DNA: TGTGCCAGCATCGACCCCGGGGAGGGGTTTGGCTACACCTTC
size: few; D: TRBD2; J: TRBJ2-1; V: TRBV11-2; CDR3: CASSLGTTYNEQFF; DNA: TGTGCCAGCAGCTTGGGGACTACCTACAATGAGCAGTTCTTC
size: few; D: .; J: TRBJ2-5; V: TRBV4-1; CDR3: CASSPSTEETQYF; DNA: TGCGCCAGCAGCCCCTCCACCGAAGAGACCCAGTACTTC
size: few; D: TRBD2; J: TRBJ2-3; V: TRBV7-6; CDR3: CASSHTLAGAGTDTQYF; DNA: TGTGCCAGCAGCCACACCCTAGCGGGGGCAGGCACAGATACGCAGTATTTT
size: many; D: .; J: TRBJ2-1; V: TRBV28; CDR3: CASRVDFAGQAIVQFF; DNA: TGTGCCAGCAGGGTCGACTTTGCGGGGCAAGCCATAGTTCAGTTCTTC
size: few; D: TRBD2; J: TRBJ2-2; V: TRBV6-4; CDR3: CASSALAGLGTGELFF; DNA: TGTGCCAGCAGTGCCCTAGCGGGACTCGGCACCGGGGAGCTGTTTTTT
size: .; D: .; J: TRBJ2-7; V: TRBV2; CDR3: CASSEVVGVGYEQYF; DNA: TGTGCCAGCAGTGAAGTGGTGGGTGTGGGCTACGAGCAGTACTTC
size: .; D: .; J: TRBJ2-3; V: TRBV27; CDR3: CASSLWTGNGWTDTQYF; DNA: TGTGCCAGCAGTTTATGGACGGGGAACGGTTGGACAGATACGCAGTATTTT
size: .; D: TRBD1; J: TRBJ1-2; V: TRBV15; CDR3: CATSRDGQGLRGYTF; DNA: TGTGCCACCAGCAGAGACGGACAGGGTTTGAGGGGCTACACCTTC
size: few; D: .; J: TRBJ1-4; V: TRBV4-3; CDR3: CASSQDIATNEKLFF; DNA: TGCGCCAGCAGCCAAGATATAGCAACTAATGAAAAACTGTTTTTT
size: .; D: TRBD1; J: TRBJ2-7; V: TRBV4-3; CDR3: CASSQDSRQGPYHEQYF; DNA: TGCGCCAGCAGCCAAGACTCCCGACAGGGGCCGTATCACGAGCAGTACTTC
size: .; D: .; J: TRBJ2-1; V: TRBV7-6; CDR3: CASSLGPRGNEQFF; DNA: TGTGCCAGCAGCTTGGGGCCCCGTGGCAATGAGCAGTTCTTC
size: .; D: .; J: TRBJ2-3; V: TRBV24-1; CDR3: CATSDSVLAGITDTQYF; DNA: TGTGCCACCAGTGATTCGGTCCTCGCGGGAATAACAGATACGCAGTATTTT
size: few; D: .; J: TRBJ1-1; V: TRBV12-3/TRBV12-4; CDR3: CASSPGSHTEAFF; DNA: TGTGCCAGCAGCCCCGGCAGTCACACTGAAGCTTTCTTT
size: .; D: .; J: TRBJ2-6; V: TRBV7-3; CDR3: CASSLFLAGGANVLTF; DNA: TGTGCCAGCAGCTTATTTCTCGCCGGGGGGGCCAACGTCCTGACTTTC
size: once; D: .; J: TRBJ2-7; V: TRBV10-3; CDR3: CATQDDLNTYEQYF; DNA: TGTGCCACGCAGGACGATTTGAACACTTACGAGCAGTACTTC
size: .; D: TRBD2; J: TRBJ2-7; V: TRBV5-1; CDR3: CASKPTSGSTYEQYF; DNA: TGCGCCAGCAAACCGACTAGCGGGTCCACCTACGAGCAGTACTTC
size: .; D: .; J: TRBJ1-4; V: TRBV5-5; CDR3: CASSSTPGAATNEKLFF; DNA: TGTGCCAGCAGCTCGACGCCGGGCGCTGCAACTAATGAAAAACTGTTTTTT
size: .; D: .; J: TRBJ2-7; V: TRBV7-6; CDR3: CASSPGHQYEQYF; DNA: TGTGCCAGCAGCCCGGGACACCAGTACGAGCAGTACTTC
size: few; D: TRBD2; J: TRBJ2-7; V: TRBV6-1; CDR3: CASSPRSGTSGRVRDEQYF; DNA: TGTGCCAGCAGTCCTCGCTCGGGGACTAGCGGGAGGGTTCGAGACGAGCAGTACTTC
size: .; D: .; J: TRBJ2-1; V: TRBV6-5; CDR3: CASSYSRLNEQFF; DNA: TGTGCCAGCAGTTACTCCCGACTGAATGAGCAGTTCTTC
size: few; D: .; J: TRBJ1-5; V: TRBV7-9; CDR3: CASSLPMEANQPQHF; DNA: TGTGCCAGCAGCCTCCCCATGGAAGCCAATCAGCCCCAGCATTTT
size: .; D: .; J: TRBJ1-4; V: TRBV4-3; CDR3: CASSQESWSANEKLFF; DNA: TGCGCCAGCAGCCAAGAGAGTTGGTCGGCGAATGAAAAACTGTTTTTT
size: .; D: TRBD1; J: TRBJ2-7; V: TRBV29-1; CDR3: CSVPRTGSLLGEQYF; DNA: TGCAGCGTTCCTCGGACAGGGAGTCTCCTAGGGGAGCAGTACTTC
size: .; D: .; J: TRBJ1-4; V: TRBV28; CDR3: CASSFSQRFVGATNEKLFF; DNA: TGTGCCAGCAGTTTCTCTCAGCGCTTTGTAGGGGCAACTAATGAAAAACTGTTTTTT
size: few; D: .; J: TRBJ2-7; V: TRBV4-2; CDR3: CASSQDIRGAYINEQYF; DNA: TGTGCCAGCAGCCAAGATATCCGGGGCGCATATATCAACGAGCAGTACTTC
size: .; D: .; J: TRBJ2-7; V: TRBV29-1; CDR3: CSVYTGTQEEGYEQYF; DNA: TGCAGCGTCTACACCGGGACACAGGAGGAGGGTTACGAGCAGTACTTC
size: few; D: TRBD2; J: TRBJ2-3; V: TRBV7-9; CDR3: CASSSSGRWDTQYF; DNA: TGTGCCAGCAGCTCTAGCGGGAGGTGGGATACGCAGTATTTT
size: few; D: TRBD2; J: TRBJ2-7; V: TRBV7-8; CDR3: CASSISGTDYEQYF; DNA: TGTGCCAGCAGCATTAGCGGGACGGACTACGAGCAGTACTTC
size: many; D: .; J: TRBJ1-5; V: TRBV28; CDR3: CASSLIPGGRPQHF; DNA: TGTGCCAGCAGTTTAATCCCCGGGGGGAGGCCCCAGCATTTT
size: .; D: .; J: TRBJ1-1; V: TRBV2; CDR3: CASRYRDEWTEAFF; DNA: TGTGCCAGCAGGTACAGGGACGAATGGACTGAAGCTTTCTTT
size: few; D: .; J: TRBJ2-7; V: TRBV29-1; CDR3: CSVEALGSEQYF; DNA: TGCAGCGTTGAAGCGCTGGGTAGCGAGCAGTACTTC
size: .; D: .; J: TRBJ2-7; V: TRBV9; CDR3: CASSASTAYEQYF; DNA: TGTGCCAGCAGCGCTAGCACGGCCTACGAGCAGTACTTC
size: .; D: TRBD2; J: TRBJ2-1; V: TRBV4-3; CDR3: CASSQAAGISYNEQFF; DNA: TGCGCCAGCAGCCAAGCAGCGGGAATCTCTTACAATGAGCAGTTCTTC
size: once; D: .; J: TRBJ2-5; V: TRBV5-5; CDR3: CASRDTRETQYF; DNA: TGTGCCAGCAGAGACACCCGAGAGACCCAGTACTTC
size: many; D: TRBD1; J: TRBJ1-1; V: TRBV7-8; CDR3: CASSLLPHTTGGGEAFF; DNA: TGTGCCAGCAGCTTATTGCCGCATACAACAGGGGGGGGTGAAGCTTTCTTT
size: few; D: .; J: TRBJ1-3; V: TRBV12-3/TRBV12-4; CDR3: CASNITPGAGNTIYF; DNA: TGTGCCAGCAACATAACCCCCGGGGCTGGAAACACCATATATTTT
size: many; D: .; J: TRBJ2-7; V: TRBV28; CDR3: CASSLDQGSYEQYF; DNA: TGTGCCAGCAGTTTGGACCAGGGGAGCTACGAGCAGTACTTC
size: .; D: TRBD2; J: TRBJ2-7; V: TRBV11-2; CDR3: CASSYTGLAEPYEQYF; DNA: TGTGCCAGCAGCTACACGGGACTAGCGGAACCCTACGAGCAGTACTTC
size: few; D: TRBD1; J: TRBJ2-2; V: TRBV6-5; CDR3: CASSYSRGQGNTGELFF; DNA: TGTGCCAGCAGTTACTCGAGGGGACAGGGGAACACCGGGGAGCTGTTTTTT
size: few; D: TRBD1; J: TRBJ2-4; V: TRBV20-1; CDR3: CSAYQTGGGNIQYF; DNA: TGCAGTGCTTACCAGACAGGGGGGGGGAACATTCAGTACTTC
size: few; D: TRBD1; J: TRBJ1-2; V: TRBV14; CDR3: CASSPGQGSGYTF; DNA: TGTGCCAGCAGCCCAGGACAGGGTAGTGGCTACACCTTC
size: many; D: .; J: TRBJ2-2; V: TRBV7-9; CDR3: CASSSTTGWANTGELFF; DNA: TGTGCCAGCAGCTCAACTACGGGGTGGGCGAACACCGGGGAGCTGTTTTTT